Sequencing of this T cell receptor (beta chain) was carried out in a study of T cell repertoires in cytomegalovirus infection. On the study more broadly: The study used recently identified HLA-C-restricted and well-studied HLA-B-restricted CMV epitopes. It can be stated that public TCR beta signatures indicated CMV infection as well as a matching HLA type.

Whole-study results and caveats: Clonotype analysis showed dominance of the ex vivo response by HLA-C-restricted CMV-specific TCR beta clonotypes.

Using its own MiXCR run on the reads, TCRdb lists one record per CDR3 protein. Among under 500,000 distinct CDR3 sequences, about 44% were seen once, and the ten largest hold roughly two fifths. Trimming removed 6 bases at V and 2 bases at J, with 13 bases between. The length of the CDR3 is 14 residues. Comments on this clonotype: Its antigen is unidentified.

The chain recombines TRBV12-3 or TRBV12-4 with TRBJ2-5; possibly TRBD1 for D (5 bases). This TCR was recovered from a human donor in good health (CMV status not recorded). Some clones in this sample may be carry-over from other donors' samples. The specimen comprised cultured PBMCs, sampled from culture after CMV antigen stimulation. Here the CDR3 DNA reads TGTGCCAGCAGCCACGTCGACAGTCAAGAGACCCAGTACTTC. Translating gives CASSHVDSQETQYF.